This entry describes one T cell receptor beta chain. Its antigen remains unknown. The data belong to a study of vaccination effects on CD4 cells after COVID-19. V shed 0 bases and J shed 4 bases, with 12 bases lying between them. The CDR3 runs to 15 residues. CDR1 is SGHDN, CDR2 FVKESK, per germline. Before sequencing, viral peptide pools were used by the ViraFEST assay to expand antigen-specific CD4+ T cells. Once cultured for 10 days, the cells underwent separation to obtain CD4+ T cells. Testing of the vaccine recipients showed negative nucleocapsid antibodies and no prior SARS-CoV-2 infection. Method: immunoSEQ multiplex PCR; TCRdb's copy keeps in-frame clones and lacks some. The table shows tens of thousands of clones, with around 76% occurring only once.

The receptor was derived from a human donor who received a COVID-19 vaccine. The sample consisted of CD4+ T cells from PBMCs cultured with SARS-CoV-2 spike peptides, taken before COVID-19 vaccination. V gene TRBV14 combines with J gene TRBJ1-2; D call uncertain. The CDR3 region is CASSQDLRGVYGYTF. CDR3 coding DNA: TGTGCCAGCAGCCAAGATTTGCGGGGTGTCTATGGCTACACCTTC.